The next 18 T cell receptor beta chains were all read from a single sample in a study of T-cell reconstitution after alpha-beta-depleted transplantation in children. The TCRbeta library incorporated unique molecular identifiers. TCRdb processed the PCR reads anew with MiXCR; each CDR3 protein has one entry. The profile shows hundreds of thousands of distinct CDR3 sequences, roughly 10% of them singletons. Sequences were derived from PBMCs, sampled before TCRalphabeta/CD19-depleted stem cell transplant. Source of these receptors: a child aged 2 to 9 with inherited bone marrow failure, due to receive a stem cell transplant.

Only a few counts were recorded for this clonotype. The V and J genes are TRBV28 and TRBJ2-1, with D perhaps matching TRBD1 or TRBD2 (6 bases each). V was clipped by 2 bases and J by 4 bases, with 15 bases between them. The CDR3 sequence is 16 residues long. The V gene's germline CDR1 is MDHEN and CDR2 SYDVKM. The DNA of the CDR3 is TGTGCCAGCAGTTTAGGGGGGACACCTCTATACAATGAGCAGTTCTTC. Residues: CASSLGGTPLYNEQFF.

This clonotype has at least ten counts. The chain carries TRBV12-3 or TRBV12-4 and TRBJ2-7, with a weak D call TRBD1 (5 bases). V lost 5 bases, J lost 4 bases, and 12 bases lay in between. CDR3 length: 13 amino acids. CDR3 nucleotides: TGTGCCAGCAGTCCAGGGTTGAGGTACGAGCAGTACTTC. This gives the protein CASSPGLRYEQYF.

This clonotype showed up just once. V is TRBV19 and J is TRBJ1-1; 7 bases are shared with TRBD1. Germline assignment: CDR1 LNHDA and CDR2 SQIVND (reference sequence). This CDR3 region has 13 residues. V lost 2 bases and J lost 8; bases outside the gene matches: 5. CDR3 bases: TGTGCCAGTAGTATAACCGGGACAGAGGAAGCTTTCTTT. Residues: CASSITGTEEAFF.

This clonotype has a count of ten or more. The V and J genes are TRBV7-2 and TRBJ1-4; maybe TRBD1 (5 bases). Trimming left V 7 bases short and J 8 bases short, with 20 bases between. This CDR3 contains 15 residues. Germline CDR1 and CDR2: SGHTA and FQGNSA. CDR3 loop: CASNIDGRAGEKLFF. CDR3 DNA sequence: TGTGCCAGCAACATAGACGGGAGGGCAGGGGAAAAACTGTTTTTT. Together with reference TRBV7-2 and TRBJ1-4, the CDR3 gives the full variable domain: GAGVSQSPSNKVTEKGKDVELRCDPISGHTALYWYRQSLGQGLEFLIYFQGNSAPDKSGLPSDRFSAERTGGSVSTLTIQRTQQEDSAVYLCASNIDGRAGEKLFFGSGTQLSVL.

The DNA of the CDR3 is TGTGCCAGCAGCTTAGCTGCCGGGACTAGCGACAAGCAGTACTTC. This sequence encodes CASSLAAGTSDKQYF. The chain uses TRBV7-2 and TRBJ2-7; 10 nucleotides agree with TRBD2. Per germline, CDR1 SGHTA and CDR2 FQGNSA. After removal of 0 bases from V and 8 bases from J, the junction contained 7 bases not matched to a gene. The CDR3 sequence is 15 residues long.

Ten or more counts support this clonotype. The chain employs TRBV6-2 or TRBV6-3 and TRBJ2-5; D not certain. CDR1 and CDR2 from the germline V gene are MNHEY and SVGEGT. The CDR3 has 14 amino acids. Between the trimmed V and J ends, which lost 0 bases and 6 bases, there was a span of 11 bases. The DNA of the CDR3 is TGTGCCAGCAGTTACTCGACCCGGGCCCAGACCCAGTACTTC. Translated: CASSYSTRAQTQYF.

This clonotype was counted many times. The chain couples TRBV20-1 to TRBJ1-2; D is ambiguous. Trimming shortened V by 7 bases and J by 0 bases, and 18 bases separated the two germline ends. The germline V gene encodes CDR1 DFQATT and CDR2 SNEGSKA (reference sequence). The CDR3 consists of 15 residues. CDR3 in DNA: TGCAGTGAGGAGACTTTAATCGAGTCTAACTATGGCTACACCTTC. Amino acids: CSEETLIESNYGYTF.

There are many counts of this clonotype. This chain joins TRBV27 and TRBJ2-5; TRBD2 aligns across 9 bases. V gave up 8 bases and J gave up 7 bases; unmatched junction bases: 11. Germline V lookup: CDR1 MNHEY, CDR2 SMNVEV (reference sequence). The CDR3 has 14 residues. CDR3 coding DNA: TGTGCCAGCCAGAATGTCTTGACTAGCGGGACCCAGTACTTC. Translated, it gives CASQNVLTSGTQYF.

This clonotype was observed at least ten times. The chain is built from TRBV9 and TRBJ2-1; 9 bases match TRBD2. The CDR3 runs to 15 residues. Germline V gene lookup returns CDR1 SGDLS and CDR2 YYNGEE. Losses at the gene ends were 0 bases for V and 5 bases for J; bases not matched to a gene: 3. DNA for the CDR3: TGTGCCAGCAGCGTAGAGGTAGCGGGGGACAATGAGCAGTTCTTC. The encoded protein is CASSVEVAGDNEQFF.

This clonotype was found many times. The rearrangement joins TRBV7-2 to TRBJ2-1; D gene unclear. Trimming stripped 10 bases from V and 9 bases from J, with 13 bases between. The CDR3 runs 11 residues. Germline V gene lookup returns CDR1 SGHTA and CDR2 FQGNSA. CDR3 region: CATTAFGEQFF. The CDR3 region has the DNA TGTGCCACCACCGCCTTCGGTGAGCAGTTCTTC. Full variable domain (remainder filled in from reference TRBV7-2 and TRBJ2-1): GAGVSQSPSNKVTEKGKDVELRCDPISGHTALYWYRQSLGQGLEFLIYFQGNSAPDKSGLPSDRFSAERTGGSVSTLTIQRTQQEDSAVYLCATTAFGEQFFGPGTRLTVL.

There are many counts of this clonotype. V is TRBV7-2 and J is TRBJ2-4; D call uncertain. The CDR3 has 17 residues. CDR1 SGHTA and CDR2 FQGNSA come from the germline V gene. The V end lost 3 bases, the J end lost 0 bases, and 15 bases lay between the germline ends. CDR3 region: CASSFGRPSLAKNIQYF. The CDR3 DNA reads as TGTGCCAGCAGCTTCGGCAGGCCATCCTTAGCCAAAAACATTCAGTACTTC.

The rearrangement joins TRBV20-1 to TRBJ1-5; D unclear. The CDR3 loop spans 16 amino acids. Germline assignment: CDR1 DFQATT and CDR2 SNEGSKA (reference sequence). The V and J ends lost 0 bases and 3 bases respectively, with 15 bases between them. CDR3 in amino acids: CSARDPLVEANQPQHF. CDR3 nucleotides: TGCAGTGCTAGAGATCCGCTGGTGGAGGCCAATCAGCCCCAGCATTTT.

This clonotype was observed at least ten times. V gene TRBV28 combines with J gene TRBJ1-2, with D possibly TRBD1 on 5 matching bases. The CDR3 extends over 13 amino acids. CDR1 is MDHEN and CDR2 is SYDVKM in the germline V gene. V lost 4 bases to trimming and J lost 3 bases, with 9 bases between them. For the CDR3, the DNA is TGTGCCAGCAGTTCGCCAGGGCACTATGGCTACACCTTC. This gives the protein CASSSPGHYGYTF.

Notes on this clonotype: Possible read error: a much larger clone is one base away. The chain is built from TRBV12-3 or TRBV12-4 and TRBJ2-5; D remains ambiguous. The CDR3 is 14 amino acids. CDR3 region: CASSSWTIQETHYF. Written as DNA, the CDR3 is TGTGCCAGCAGTTCCTGGACCATCCAAGAGACCCATTACTTC.

Many counts were recorded for this clonotype. This chain joins TRBV27 and TRBJ1-2; unclear D gene. Germline values: CDR1 MNHEY, CDR2 SMNVEV (reference sequence). This CDR3 comprises 14 residues. V lost 4 bases and J lost 1, with 10 bases in between. The DNA of the CDR3 is TGTGCCAGCAGTTGGGGAGGAAATAACTATGGCTACACCTTC. Encoded protein: CASSWGGNNYGYTF.

Ten or more counts support this clonotype. The chain recombines TRBV4-1 with TRBJ1-1; D is ambiguous. The CDR3 has 16 amino acids. Deletions cut 5 bases from V and 0 bases from J, with 16 bases between. Germline loops: CDR1 MGHRA, CDR2 YSYEKL. This CDR3 reads CASSTRLALMNTEAFF. For the CDR3, the DNA is TGCGCCAGCAGCACCCGACTTGCCCTCATGAACACTGAAGCTTTCTTT.

This clonotype was observed at least ten times. The rearrangement joins TRBV11-2 to TRBJ2-1, with 7 nucleotides matching TRBD2. Germline V gene sequence: CDR1 SGHAT, CDR2 FQNNGV. The CDR3 runs 16 residues. The trim removed 0 bases at V and 8 bases at J, leaving 10 bases unmatched. CDR3 region: CASSLDLPSGGDEQFF. The CDR3 bases are TGTGCCAGCAGCTTAGATCTGCCTAGCGGAGGGGATGAGCAGTTCTTC.

This clonotype has only a few counts. This sequence joins TRBV19 and TRBJ2-5; D call uncertain. V lost 0 bases, J lost 3 bases, and 14 bases lay in between. CDR1 and CDR2 from the germline V gene are LNHDA and SQIVND (reference sequence). CDR3 length: 16 residues. This CDR3 reads CASSIDRTQGEETQYF. The CDR3, as DNA: TGTGCCAGTAGTATAGACAGGACGCAAGGTGAAGAGACCCAGTACTTC.